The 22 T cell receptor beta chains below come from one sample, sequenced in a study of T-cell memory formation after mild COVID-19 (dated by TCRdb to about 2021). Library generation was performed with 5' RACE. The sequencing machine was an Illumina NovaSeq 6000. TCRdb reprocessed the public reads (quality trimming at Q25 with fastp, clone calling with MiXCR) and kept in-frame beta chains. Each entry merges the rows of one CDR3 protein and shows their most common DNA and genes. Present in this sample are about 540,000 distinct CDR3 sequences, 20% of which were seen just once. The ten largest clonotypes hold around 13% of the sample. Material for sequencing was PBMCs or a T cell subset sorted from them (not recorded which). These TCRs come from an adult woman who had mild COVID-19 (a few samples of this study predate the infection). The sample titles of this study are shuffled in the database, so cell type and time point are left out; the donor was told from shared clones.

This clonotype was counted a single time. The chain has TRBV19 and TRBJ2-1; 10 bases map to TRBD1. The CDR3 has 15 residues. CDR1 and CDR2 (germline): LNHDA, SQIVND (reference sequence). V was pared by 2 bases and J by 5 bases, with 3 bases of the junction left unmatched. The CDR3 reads CASSIRDRGDNEQFF. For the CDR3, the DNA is TGTGCCAGTAGTATACGGGACAGGGGCGACAATGAGCAGTTCTTC.

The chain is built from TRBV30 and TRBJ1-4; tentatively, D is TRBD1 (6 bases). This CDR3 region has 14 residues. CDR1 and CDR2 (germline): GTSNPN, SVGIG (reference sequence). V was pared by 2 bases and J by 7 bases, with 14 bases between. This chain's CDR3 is CAWSYGGLGEKLFF. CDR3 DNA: TGTGCCTGGAGTTACGGGGGGCTGGGTGAAAAACTGTTTTTT.

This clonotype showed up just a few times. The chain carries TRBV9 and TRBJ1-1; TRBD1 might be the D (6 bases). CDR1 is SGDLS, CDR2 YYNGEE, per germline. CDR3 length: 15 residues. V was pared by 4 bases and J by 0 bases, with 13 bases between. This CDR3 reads CASSTKQGVNTEAFF. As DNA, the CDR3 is TGTGCCAGCAGCACCAAACAGGGAGTGAACACTGAAGCTTTCTTT.

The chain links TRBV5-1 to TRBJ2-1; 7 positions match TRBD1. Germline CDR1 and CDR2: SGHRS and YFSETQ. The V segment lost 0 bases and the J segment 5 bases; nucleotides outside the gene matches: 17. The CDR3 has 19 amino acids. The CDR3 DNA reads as TGCGCCAGCAGCTTGGGGCCTACGATTAGGACAGGATGGGACAATGAGCAGTTCTTC. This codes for CASSLGPTIRTGWDNEQFF.

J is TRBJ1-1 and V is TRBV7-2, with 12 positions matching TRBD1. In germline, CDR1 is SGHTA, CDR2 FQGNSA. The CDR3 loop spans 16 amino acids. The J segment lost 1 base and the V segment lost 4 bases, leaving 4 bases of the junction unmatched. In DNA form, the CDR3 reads TGTGCCAGCAGCTGGGGACAGGGGGCGGGGAACACTGAAGCTTTCTTT. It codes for CASSWGQGAGNTEAFF.

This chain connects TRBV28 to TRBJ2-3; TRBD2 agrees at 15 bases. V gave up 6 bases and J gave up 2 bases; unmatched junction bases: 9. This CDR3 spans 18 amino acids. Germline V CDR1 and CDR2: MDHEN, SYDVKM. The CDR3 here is CASSGRTSGRGNTDTQYF. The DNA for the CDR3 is TGTGCCAGCAGCGGGCGGACTAGCGGGAGGGGGAACACAGATACGCAGTATTTT.

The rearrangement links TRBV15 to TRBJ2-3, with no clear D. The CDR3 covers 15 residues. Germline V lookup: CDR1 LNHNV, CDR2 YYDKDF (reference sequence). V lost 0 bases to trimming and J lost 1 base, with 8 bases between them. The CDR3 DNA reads TGTGCCACCAGCAGAGATAGGTGGGGCACAGATACGCAGTATTTT. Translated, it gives CATSRDRWGTDTQYF.

Here the CDR3 DNA reads TGCTTAAATATCGGGCCGGGACAGGAAATGAACACTGAAGCTTTCTTT. It is translated as CLNIGPGQEMNTEAFF. The chain has TRBV20-1 and TRBJ1-1; 8 nucleotides match TRBD1. Germline CDR1 and CDR2: DFQATT and SNEGSKA (reference sequence). This CDR3 spans 16 amino acids.

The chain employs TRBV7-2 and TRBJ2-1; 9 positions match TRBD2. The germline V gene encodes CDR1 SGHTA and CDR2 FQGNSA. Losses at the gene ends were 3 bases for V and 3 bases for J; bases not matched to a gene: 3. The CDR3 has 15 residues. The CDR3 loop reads CASSFQREVYNEQFF. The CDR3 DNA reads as TGTGCCAGCAGCTTCCAGCGGGAGGTCTACAATGAGCAGTTCTTC.

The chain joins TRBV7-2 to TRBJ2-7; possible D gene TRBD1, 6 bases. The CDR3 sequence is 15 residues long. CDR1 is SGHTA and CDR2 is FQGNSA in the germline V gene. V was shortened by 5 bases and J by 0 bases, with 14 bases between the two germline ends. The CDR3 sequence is CASSAGAGASYEQYF. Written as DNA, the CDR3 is TGTGCCAGCAGCGCCGGGGCAGGGGCCTCCTACGAGCAGTACTTC.

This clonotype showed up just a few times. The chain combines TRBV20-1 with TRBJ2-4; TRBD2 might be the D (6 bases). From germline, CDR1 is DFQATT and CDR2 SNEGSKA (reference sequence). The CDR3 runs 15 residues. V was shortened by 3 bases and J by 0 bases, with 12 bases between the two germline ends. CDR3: CSASSGGLAKNIQYF. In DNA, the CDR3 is TGCAGTGCTAGTAGCGGTGGATTAGCCAAAAACATTCAGTACTTC.

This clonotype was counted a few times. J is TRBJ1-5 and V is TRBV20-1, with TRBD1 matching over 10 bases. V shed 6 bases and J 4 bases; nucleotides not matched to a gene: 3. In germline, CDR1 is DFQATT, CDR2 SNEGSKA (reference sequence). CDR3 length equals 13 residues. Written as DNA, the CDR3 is TGCAGTGCGACAGGGGGCGGGAATCAGCCCCAGCATTTT. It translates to CSATGGGNQPQHF.

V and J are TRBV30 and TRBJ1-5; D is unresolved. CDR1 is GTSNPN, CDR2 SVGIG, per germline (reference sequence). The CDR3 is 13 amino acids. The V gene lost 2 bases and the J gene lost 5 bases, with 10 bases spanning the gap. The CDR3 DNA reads TGTGCCTGGAGTCGAGGGCGGGATCAGCCCCAGCATTTT. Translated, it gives CAWSRGRDQPQHF.

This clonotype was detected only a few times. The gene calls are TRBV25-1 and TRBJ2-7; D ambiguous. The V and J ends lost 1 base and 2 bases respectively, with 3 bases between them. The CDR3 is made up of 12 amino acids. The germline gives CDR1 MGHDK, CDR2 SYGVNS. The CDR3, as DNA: TGTGCCAGCAGTGAATCAACCTACGAGCAGTACTTC. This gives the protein CASSESTYEQYF.

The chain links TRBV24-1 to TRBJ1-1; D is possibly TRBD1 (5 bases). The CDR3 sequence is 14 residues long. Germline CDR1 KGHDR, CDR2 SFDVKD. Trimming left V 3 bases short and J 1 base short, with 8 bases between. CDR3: CATSDPGGNTEAFF. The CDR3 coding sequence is TGTGCCACCAGTGATCCCGGGGGGAACACTGAAGCTTTCTTT.

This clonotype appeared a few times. The CDR3 bases are TGCAGTGCGGGGACAGGGGCCGGTCTGAACACTGAAGCTTTCTTT. Its protein is CSAGTGAGLNTEAFF. The chain uses TRBV20-1 and TRBJ1-1; 10 nucleotides line up with TRBD1. The CDR3 covers 15 residues. V lost 6 bases to trimming and J lost 0 bases; unmatched junction nucleotides: 7. Per germline, CDR1 DFQATT and CDR2 SNEGSKA (reference sequence).

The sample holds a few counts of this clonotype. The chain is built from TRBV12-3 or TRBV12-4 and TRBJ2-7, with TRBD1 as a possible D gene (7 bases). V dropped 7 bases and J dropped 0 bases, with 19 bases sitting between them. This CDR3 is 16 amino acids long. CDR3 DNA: TGTGCCAGCACATCTAGGGGGCGGGGCCGCTCCTACGAGCAGTACTTC. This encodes CASTSRGRGRSYEQYF.

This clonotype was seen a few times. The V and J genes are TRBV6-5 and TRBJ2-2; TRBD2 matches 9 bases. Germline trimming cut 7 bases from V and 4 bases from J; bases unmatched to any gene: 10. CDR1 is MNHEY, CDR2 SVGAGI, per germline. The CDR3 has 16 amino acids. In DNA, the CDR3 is TGTGCCAGCAAAGGGGGGCTAGCGGGGATCACCGGGGAGCTGTTTTTT. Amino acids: CASKGGLAGITGELFF.

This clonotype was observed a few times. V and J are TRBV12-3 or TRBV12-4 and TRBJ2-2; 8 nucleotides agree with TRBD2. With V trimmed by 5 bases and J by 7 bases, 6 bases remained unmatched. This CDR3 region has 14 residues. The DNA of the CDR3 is TGTGCCAGCAGTCTCGGGAGGGGAATCGGGGAGCTGTTTTTT. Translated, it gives CASSLGRGIGELFF.

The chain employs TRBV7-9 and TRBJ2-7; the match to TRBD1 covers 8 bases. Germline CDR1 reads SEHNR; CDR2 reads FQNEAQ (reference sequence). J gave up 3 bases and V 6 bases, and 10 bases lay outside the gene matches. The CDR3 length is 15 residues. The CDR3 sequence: CASSSSGDRSYEQYF. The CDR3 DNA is TGTGCCAGCAGTTCATCGGGGGACAGGAGCTACGAGCAGTACTTC.

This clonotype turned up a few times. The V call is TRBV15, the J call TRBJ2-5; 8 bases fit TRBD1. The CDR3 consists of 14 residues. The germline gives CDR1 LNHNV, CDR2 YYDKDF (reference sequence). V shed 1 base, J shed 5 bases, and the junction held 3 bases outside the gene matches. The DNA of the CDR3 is TGTGCCACCAGCAGAGGAAACAGGGGGGAGACCCAGTACTTC. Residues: CATSRGNRGETQYF.

Written as DNA, the CDR3 is TGTGCCAGCAGTCTCCGTGAGGCGAGCCTAGGGACCCAGTACTTC. Its protein is CASSLREASLGTQYF. The chain employs TRBV6-6 and TRBJ2-5, with no clear D. Germline V gene lookup returns CDR1 MNHNY and CDR2 SVGAGI (reference sequence). V shed 5 bases and J shed 7 bases, with 20 bases lying between them. The CDR3 loop spans 15 amino acids.